This is a list of T cell receptor beta chains from one sample in a study. MiXCR, run by TCRdb on the RT-PCR reads, gives a single entry per CDR3 protein. The table records about 680,000 distinct CDR3 sequences, 12% to 15% of them present only once. Source material: memory CD4+ T cells from blood. These receptors came from a female donor in good health, serving as a healthy control. Each CDR3 is given without its conserved first and last residue. The order of the fields is V gene, J gene, CDR3 protein.

>TRBV6-2/TRBV6-3|TRBJ2-1
ASSVAGLLSYNEQF
>TRBV20-1|TRBJ2-1
SARVQTYNEQF
>TRBV6-1|TRBJ1-5
ASSEGAGPQPQH
>TRBV6-1|TRBJ1-1
ASSEGEAYLPEAF
>TRBV5-6|TRBJ2-1
ASSLVNGNEQF
>TRBV10-3|TRBJ2-7
AISVGGPPRPEQY
>TRBV20-1|TRBJ2-1
SASGLAGGENEQF
>TRBV7-2|TRBJ1-2
ASSSTMNYGYT
>TRBV20-1|TRBJ2-5
SAPQRGFQETQY
>TRBV10-3|TRBJ2-2
AISEGGELF
>TRBV20-1|TRBJ1-2
SARTGGYT
>TRBV28|TRBJ1-2
ASSRDRGRDHYGYT
>TRBV12-3/TRBV12-4|TRBJ2-7
ASGIRQGGAYEQY
>TRBV18|TRBJ2-1
ASSPMAGPTSYNEQF
>TRBV28|TRBJ2-5
ASSGFPTGETQY
>TRBV7-2|TRBJ2-7
ASSLNAGGLYEQY
>TRBV7-8|TRBJ1-2
ASSERVPTPYYGYT
>TRBV12-3/TRBV12-4|TRBJ1-4
ASSNRQGDEKLF
>TRBV7-9|TRBJ2-5
ASSSPPRGLVTQY
>TRBV5-5|TRBJ2-1
ASSLIPSYNEQF
>TRBV6-5|TRBJ1-2
ASSAGANYGYT
>TRBV7-2|TRBJ2-7
ASSLVFGPYEQY
>TRBV20-1|TRBJ1-3
SAPDNSGSGNTIY
>TRBV20-1|TRBJ1-1
SAREGGSWTNTEAF
>TRBV20-1|TRBJ2-7
SAPGLAGLDAYEQY
>TRBV9|TRBJ2-2
ASSAGTSGRETTGELF
>TRBV24-1|TRBJ2-5
ATSDPAGDGETQY
>TRBV20-1|TRBJ2-1
SVNSWYNEQF
>TRBV3-1|TRBJ2-1
ASSPSARNEQF
>TRBV7-9|TRBJ2-1
ASSRSDNEQF
>TRBV20-1|TRBJ2-7
SAQIVGGTYEQY
>TRBV3-1|TRBJ2-1
ASSQGSRVNEQF
>TRBV19|TRBJ2-4
ASSPSFVGKAKNIQY
>TRBV6-5|TRBJ1-6
ASSRGISSPLH
>TRBV3-1|TRBJ2-5
ASTREGAEETQY
>TRBV15|TRBJ1-5
ATSAQATGAQPQH
>TRBV20-1|TRBJ2-1
SARGRGFYNEQF